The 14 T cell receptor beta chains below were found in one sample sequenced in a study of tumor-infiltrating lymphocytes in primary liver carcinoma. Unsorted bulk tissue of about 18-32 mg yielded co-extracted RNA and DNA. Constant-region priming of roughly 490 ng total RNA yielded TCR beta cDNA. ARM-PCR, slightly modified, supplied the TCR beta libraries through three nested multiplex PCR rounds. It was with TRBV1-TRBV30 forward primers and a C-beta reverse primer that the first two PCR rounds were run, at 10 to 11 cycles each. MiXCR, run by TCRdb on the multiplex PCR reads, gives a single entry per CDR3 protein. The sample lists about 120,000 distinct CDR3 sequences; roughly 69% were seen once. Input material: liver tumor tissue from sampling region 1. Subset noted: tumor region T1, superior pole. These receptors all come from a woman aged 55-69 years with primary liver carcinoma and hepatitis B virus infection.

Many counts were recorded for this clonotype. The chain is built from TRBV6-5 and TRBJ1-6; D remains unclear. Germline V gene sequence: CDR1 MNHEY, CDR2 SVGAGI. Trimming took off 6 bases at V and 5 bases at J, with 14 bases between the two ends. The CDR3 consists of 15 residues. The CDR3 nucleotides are TGTGCCAGCAGGACTGGACGGAAGAATAATTCACCCCTCCACTTT. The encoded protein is CASRTGRKNNSPLHF.

CDR3 loop: CASSVDGKPSPTDTQYF. CDR3 coding DNA: TGTGCCAGCAGCGTTGATGGCAAACCGAGTCCCACAGATACGCAGTATTTT. The chain recombines TRBV9 with TRBJ2-3; D is uncertain. The V and J ends lost 2 bases and 2 bases respectively, with 18 bases between them. Germline CDR1 reads SGDLS; CDR2 reads YYNGEE. CDR3 length equals 17 residues.

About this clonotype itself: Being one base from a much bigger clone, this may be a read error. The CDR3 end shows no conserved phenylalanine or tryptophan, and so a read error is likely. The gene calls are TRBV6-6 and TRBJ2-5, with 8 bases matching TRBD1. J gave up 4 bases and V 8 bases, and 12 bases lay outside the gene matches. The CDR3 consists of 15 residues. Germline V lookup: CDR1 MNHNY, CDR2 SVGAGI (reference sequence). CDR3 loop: CASSHYGTGRETQYL. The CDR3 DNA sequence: TGTGCCAGCTCCCACTACGGGACAGGACGAGAGACCCAGTACCTC.

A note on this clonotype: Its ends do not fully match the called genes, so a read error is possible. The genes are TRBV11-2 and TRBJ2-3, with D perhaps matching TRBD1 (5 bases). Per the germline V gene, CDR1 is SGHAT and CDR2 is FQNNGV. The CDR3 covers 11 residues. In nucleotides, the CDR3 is TGTGCCAGTAGCCAGACAGATATGCAGTATTTT. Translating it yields CASSQTDMQYF. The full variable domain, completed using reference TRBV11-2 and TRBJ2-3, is EAGVAQSPRYKIIEKRQSVAFWCNPISGHATLYWYQQILGQGPKLLIQFQNNGVVDDSQLPKDRFSAERLKGVDSTLKIQPAKLEDSAVYLCASSQTDMQYFGPGTRLTVL.

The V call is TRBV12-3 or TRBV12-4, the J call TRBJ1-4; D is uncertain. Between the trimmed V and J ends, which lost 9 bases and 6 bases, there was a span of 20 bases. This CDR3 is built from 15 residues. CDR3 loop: CASSGIVTPDEKLFF. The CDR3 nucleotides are TGTGCCAGTAGTGGCATCGTGACGCCCGATGAAAAACTGTTTTTT.

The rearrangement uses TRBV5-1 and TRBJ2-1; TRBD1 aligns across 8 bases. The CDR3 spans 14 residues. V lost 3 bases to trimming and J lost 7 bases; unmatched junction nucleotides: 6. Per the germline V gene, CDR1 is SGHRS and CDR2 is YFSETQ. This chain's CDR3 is CASSYGQGGNEQFF. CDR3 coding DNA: TGCGCCAGCAGCTACGGACAGGGTGGTAATGAGCAGTTCTTC.

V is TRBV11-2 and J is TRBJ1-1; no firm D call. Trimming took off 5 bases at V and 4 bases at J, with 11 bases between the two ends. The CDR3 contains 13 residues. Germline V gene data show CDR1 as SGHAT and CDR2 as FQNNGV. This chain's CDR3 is CASSPTTATEAFF. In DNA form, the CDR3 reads TGTGCCAGCAGCCCGACAACGGCCACTGAAGCTTTCTTT.

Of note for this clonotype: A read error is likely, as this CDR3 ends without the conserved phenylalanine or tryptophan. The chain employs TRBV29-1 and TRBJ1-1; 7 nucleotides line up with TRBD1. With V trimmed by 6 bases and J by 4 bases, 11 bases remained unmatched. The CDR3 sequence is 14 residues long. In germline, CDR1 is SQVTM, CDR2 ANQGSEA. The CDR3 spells CSVNRGTTGTEAFL. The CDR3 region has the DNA TGCAGCGTGAACAGGGGCACTACGGGCACTGAAGCTTTCCTT.

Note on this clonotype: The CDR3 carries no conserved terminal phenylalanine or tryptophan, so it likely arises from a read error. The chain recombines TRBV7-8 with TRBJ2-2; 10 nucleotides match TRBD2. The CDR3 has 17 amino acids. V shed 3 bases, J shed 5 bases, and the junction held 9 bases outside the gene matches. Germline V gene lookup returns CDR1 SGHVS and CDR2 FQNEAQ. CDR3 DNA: TGTGCCAGCAGCTTGGCGGCTAGCGGGAGTGGTACCGGGGAGCTGTTTCTT. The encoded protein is CASSLAASGSGTGELFL.

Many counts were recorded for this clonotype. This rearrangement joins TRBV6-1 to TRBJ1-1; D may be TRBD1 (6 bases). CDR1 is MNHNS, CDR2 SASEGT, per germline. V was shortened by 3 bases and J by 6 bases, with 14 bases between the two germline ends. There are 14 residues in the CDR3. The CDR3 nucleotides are TGTGCCAGCAGTGACCCGCCAGGGGTGGCTGAAGCTTTCTTT. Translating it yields CASSDPPGVAEAFF.

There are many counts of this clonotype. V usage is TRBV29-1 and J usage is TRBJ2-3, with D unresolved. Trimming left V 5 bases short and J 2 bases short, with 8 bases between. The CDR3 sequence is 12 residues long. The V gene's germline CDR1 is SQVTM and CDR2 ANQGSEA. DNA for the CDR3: TGCAGCGTTTCTCAGGACACAGATACGCAGTATTTT. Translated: CSVSQDTDTQYF.

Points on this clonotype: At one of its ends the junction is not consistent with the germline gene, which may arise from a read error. CDR3 DNA sequence: TGTGCCAGCAGTCTGCAGAAAGGGGCAGCGGATATGCAGTATTTT. This sequence encodes CASSLQKGAADMQYF. The chain carries TRBV6-1 and TRBJ2-3, with D perhaps matching TRBD1 or TRBD2 (5 bases each). Germline V gene sequence: CDR1 MNHNS, CDR2 SASEGT. The CDR3 extends over 15 amino acids.

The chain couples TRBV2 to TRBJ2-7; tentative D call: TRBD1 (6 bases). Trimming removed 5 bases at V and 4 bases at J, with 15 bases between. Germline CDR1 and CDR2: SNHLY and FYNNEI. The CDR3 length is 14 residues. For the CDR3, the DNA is TGTGCCAGCAGTTACAGGGAGAAGGCGTACGAGCAGTACTTC. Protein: CASSYREKAYEQYF. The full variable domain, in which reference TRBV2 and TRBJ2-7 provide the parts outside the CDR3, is EPEVTQTPSHQVTQMGQEVILRCVPISNHLYFYWYRQILGQKVEFLVSFYNNEISEKSEIFDDQFSVERPDGSNFTLKIRSTKLEDSAMYFCASSYREKAYEQYFGPGTRLTVT.

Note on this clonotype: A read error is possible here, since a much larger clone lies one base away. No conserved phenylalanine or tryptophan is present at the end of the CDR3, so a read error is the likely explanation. The CDR3 spells CASSEEVRGLGTEAFY. In nucleotides, the CDR3 is TGTGCCAGCAGTGAAGAGGTGAGGGGCTTGGGCACTGAAGCTTTCTAT. V and J are TRBV6-1 and TRBJ1-1; perhaps TRBD1 as D (5 bases). The V gene's germline CDR1 is MNHNS and CDR2 SASEGT. Trimming removed 1 base from V and 4 bases from J, with 16 bases in between. The CDR3 is made up of 16 amino acids.